A selection of T cell receptor beta chains follows, all from one sample in a study of early T cells in non-severe SARS-CoV-2 infection. One entry per CDR3 protein, called by TCRdb with MiXCR from the 5' RACE reads. The sample includes approximately 52,000 distinct CDR3 sequences, about 15% seen only once; the top ten take over 8%. The material was whole blood, obtained at baseline. The receptors here all came from an adult who was a healthcare worker with PCR-confirmed SARS-CoV-2 infection or an uninfected control (not recorded which). The CDR3 runs from the conserved cysteine through the conserved F or W. Fields, in order: clone size, D gene, V gene, J gene, CDR3 protein, CDR3 DNA. A D gene is named only where the DNA matches it firmly. Size tells how often a clone was seen (once, few, many) or the class of an expanded clone, and some rows leave it out.

size: few; D: .; V: TRBV29-1; J: TRBJ1-2; CDR3: CSVVGGESGYTF; DNA: TGCAGCGTTGTTGGGGGAGAGTCTGGCTACACCTTC
size: .; D: .; V: TRBV5-5; J: TRBJ2-5; CDR3: CASSFVEETQYF; DNA: TGTGCCAGCAGCTTTGTGGAAGAGACCCAGTACTTC
size: .; D: TRBD2; V: TRBV12-3/TRBV12-4; J: TRBJ2-3; CDR3: CASSLGLAGGTSTDTQYF; DNA: TGTGCCAGCAGTTTGGGACTAGCGGGGGGCACCAGCACAGATACGCAGTATTTT
size: .; D: TRBD2; V: TRBV6-5; J: TRBJ2-5; CDR3: CASSSLAGLETQYF; DNA: TGTGCCAGCAGTTCCTTAGCGGGACTAGAGACCCAGTACTTC
size: many; D: TRBD1; V: TRBV28; J: TRBJ2-7; CDR3: CASTLLPGQLYEQYF; DNA: TGTGCCAGCACTTTGCTCCCGGGACAGCTCTACGAGCAGTACTTC
size: few; D: .; V: TRBV11-2; J: TRBJ1-5; CDR3: CASSLEGDSNQPQHF; DNA: TGTGCCAGCAGCTTAGAAGGGGATAGCAATCAGCCCCAGCATTTT
size: .; D: TRBD1; V: TRBV28; J: TRBJ2-5; CDR3: CASNNRGRETQYF; DNA: TGTGCCAGCAATAACAGGGGGAGAGAGACCCAGTACTTC
size: many; D: .; V: TRBV28; J: TRBJ1-5; CDR3: CASNYQPQHF; DNA: TGTGCCAGCAATTACCAGCCCCAGCATTTT
size: .; D: TRBD2; V: TRBV2; J: TRBJ2-3; CDR3: CASKAGGYTDTQYF; DNA: TGTGCCAGCAAGGCGGGAGGGTACACAGATACGCAGTATTTT
size: many; D: TRBD2; V: TRBV25-1; J: TRBJ2-1; CDR3: CASSSSGVNNEQFF; DNA: TGTGCCAGCAGTTCTAGCGGGGTAAACAATGAGCAGTTCTTC
size: few; D: .; V: TRBV5-1; J: TRBJ2-1; CDR3: CASSPVASSYNEQFF; DNA: TGCGCCAGCAGCCCCGTGGCTAGCTCCTACAATGAGCAGTTCTTC
size: few; D: .; V: TRBV9; J: TRBJ1-1; CDR3: CASSVGMTEAFF; DNA: TGTGCCAGCAGCGTAGGGATGACTGAAGCTTTCTTT
size: .; D: TRBD1; V: TRBV5-4; J: TRBJ2-4; CDR3: CASSDITGTGENIQYF; DNA: TGTGCCAGCAGCGATATAACAGGGACAGGGGAAAACATTCAGTACTTC
size: many; D: .; V: TRBV5-6; J: TRBJ2-3; CDR3: CASSLAGTRTDTQYF; DNA: TGTGCCAGCAGCTTGGCGGGGACCCGCACAGATACGCAGTATTTT
size: many; D: .; V: TRBV10-3; J: TRBJ2-3; CDR3: CAISGQGSTDTQYF; DNA: TGTGCCATCAGTGGGCAGGGAAGCACAGATACGCAGTATTTT
size: once; D: TRBD1; V: TRBV4-2; J: TRBJ1-2; CDR3: CASSHDGTGAYGYTF; DNA: TGTGCCAGCAGCCACGATGGGACAGGGGCCTATGGCTACACCTTC
size: few; D: TRBD1; V: TRBV5-5; J: TRBJ2-2; CDR3: CASSLLDRAAGELFF; DNA: TGTGCCAGCAGCTTGCTGGACAGGGCAGCCGGGGAGCTGTTTTTT
size: .; D: TRBD1; V: TRBV4-1; J: TRBJ2-2; CDR3: CASSQGWDSMDTGELFF; DNA: TGCGCCAGCAGCCAAGGATGGGACAGCATGGACACCGGGGAGCTGTTTTTT
size: .; D: .; V: TRBV6-2/TRBV6-3; J: TRBJ2-4; CDR3: CASSTDMPGIQYF; DNA: TGTGCCAGCAGCACGGACATGCCGGGGATTCAGTACTTC
size: few; D: .; V: TRBV7-3; J: TRBJ2-1; CDR3: CASSSTGYNEQFF; DNA: TGTGCCAGCAGCTCAACAGGGTACAATGAGCAGTTCTTC
size: .; D: .; V: TRBV3-1; J: TRBJ2-5; CDR3: CASSQLSQETQYF; DNA: TGTGCCAGCAGCCAATTGTCCCAGGAGACCCAGTACTTC
size: few; D: .; V: TRBV20-1; J: TRBJ1-4; CDR3: CSAPGQAGEKLFF; DNA: TGCAGTGCCCCGGGGCAGGCGGGTGAAAAACTGTTTTTT
size: .; D: .; V: TRBV20-1; J: TRBJ2-1; CDR3: CSAVTYNEQFF; DNA: TGCAGTGCGGTAACCTACAATGAGCAGTTCTTC
size: few; D: TRBD2; V: TRBV20-1; J: TRBJ2-7; CDR3: CSVPRLAGNSYEQYF; DNA: TGCAGTGTCCCCCGACTAGCGGGGAACTCCTACGAGCAGTACTTC
size: few; D: .; V: TRBV12-3/TRBV12-4; J: TRBJ2-5; CDR3: CASNKLAFQETQYF; DNA: TGTGCCAGCAACAAACTAGCCTTCCAAGAGACCCAGTACTTC
size: few; D: TRBD2; V: TRBV10-3; J: TRBJ2-3; CDR3: CAIKASGGYTDTQYF; DNA: TGTGCCATCAAGGCTAGCGGGGGCTACACAGATACGCAGTATTTT
size: few; D: .; V: TRBV18; J: TRBJ2-3; CDR3: CASSPNAEDTQYF; DNA: TGTGCCAGCTCTCCAAATGCTGAGGATACGCAGTATTTT
size: few; D: .; V: TRBV29-1; J: TRBJ1-1; CDR3: CSAFQGLNTEAFF; DNA: TGCAGCGCCTTCCAGGGGCTAAACACTGAAGCTTTCTTT
size: few; D: .; V: TRBV29-1; J: TRBJ2-3; CDR3: CSVDPTGDTQYF; DNA: TGCAGCGTCGACCCCACGGGGGATACGCAGTATTTT
size: .; D: TRBD1; V: TRBV5-1; J: TRBJ2-2; CDR3: CTSSIRTGGATGELFF; DNA: TGCACCAGCAGCATTAGGACAGGGGGCGCGACCGGGGAGCTGTTTTTT
size: many; D: .; V: TRBV11-2; J: TRBJ2-5; CDR3: CASSSIWGETQYF; DNA: TGTGCCAGCAGCTCTATTTGGGGGGAGACCCAGTACTTC
size: .; D: TRBD2; V: TRBV28; J: TRBJ2-1; CDR3: CASSPWRGAQHNEQFF; DNA: TGTGCCAGCAGTCCTTGGCGGGGGGCGCAGCACAATGAGCAGTTCTTC
size: .; D: .; V: TRBV24-1; J: TRBJ1-1; CDR3: CATSDGAGAEAFF; DNA: TGTGCCACCAGTGATGGAGCAGGGGCTGAAGCTTTCTTT
size: .; D: TRBD2; V: TRBV19; J: TRBJ2-7; CDR3: CASSTRAAGLAGSYEQYF; DNA: TGTGCCAGTAGTACCCGAGCCGCAGGACTAGCGGGATCCTACGAGCAGTACTTC
size: .; D: .; V: TRBV18; J: TRBJ1-4; CDR3: CASSPRQVSEKLFF; DNA: TGTGCCAGCTCACCACGGCAGGTTTCGGAAAAACTGTTTTTT
size: .; D: .; V: TRBV3-1; J: TRBJ2-5; CDR3: CASSQEQRLLQETQYF; DNA: TGTGCCAGCAGCCAAGAACAGCGGCTCCTCCAAGAGACCCAGTACTTC
size: few; D: .; V: TRBV4-2; J: TRBJ2-7; CDR3: CASSQAGPDGGEQYF; DNA: TGTGCCAGCAGCCAAGCGGGGCCAGACGGCGGGGAGCAGTACTTC
size: few; D: TRBD1; V: TRBV5-1; J: TRBJ1-6; CDR3: CASSLRGQANSPLHF; DNA: TGCGCCAGCAGCTTGCGGGGACAGGCCAATTCACCCCTCCACTTT
size: few; D: .; V: TRBV7-9; J: TRBJ2-1; CDR3: CASSFQNREQFF; DNA: TGTGCCAGCAGCTTCCAGAACCGGGAGCAGTTCTTC
size: .; D: TRBD2; V: TRBV7-9; J: TRBJ2-3; CDR3: CASSPGGKGTDTQYF; DNA: TGTGCCAGCAGCCCGGGGGGTAAGGGCACAGATACGCAGTATTTT
size: many; D: .; V: TRBV14; J: TRBJ1-3; CDR3: CASSQQGGPGNTIYF; DNA: TGTGCCAGCAGCCAACAGGGAGGACCTGGAAACACCATATATTTT
size: .; D: .; V: TRBV7-9; J: TRBJ2-3; CDR3: CASRGMSGAHTDTQYF; DNA: TGTGCCAGCAGGGGGATGAGCGGAGCACACACAGATACGCAGTATTTT
size: few; D: .; V: TRBV6-2/TRBV6-3; J: TRBJ1-1; CDR3: CASSRRGDAEAFF; DNA: TGTGCCAGCAGCCGGAGAGGTGACGCTGAAGCTTTCTTT
size: .; D: .; V: TRBV19; J: TRBJ1-5; CDR3: CASSIRIDQPQHF; DNA: TGTGCCAGTAGTATAAGGATCGATCAGCCCCAGCATTTT
size: many; D: .; V: TRBV6-1; J: TRBJ1-5; CDR3: CASSEGTWGQPQHF; DNA: TGTGCCAGCAGTGAAGGGACATGGGGACAGCCCCAGCATTTT
size: few; D: TRBD2; V: TRBV20-1; J: TRBJ2-5; CDR3: CSARDQTSGAETQYF; DNA: TGCAGTGCTAGAGACCAGACTAGCGGGGCGGAGACCCAGTACTTC
size: few; D: .; V: TRBV18; J: TRBJ1-1; CDR3: CASSPAVDTEAFF; DNA: TGTGCCAGCTCACCAGCTGTGGACACTGAAGCTTTCTTT
size: many; D: TRBD2; V: TRBV7-8; J: TRBJ2-7; CDR3: CASSPGLASYEQYF; DNA: TGTGCCAGCAGCCCGGGACTAGCGTCCTACGAGCAGTACTTC